One sample yielded the 21 T cell receptor beta chains listed below, sequenced in a study of high-grade serous ovarian cancer treatment subgroups (dated by TCRdb to 2020 to 2022). Library method: the immunoSEQ multiplex PCR assay. TCRdb took over this immuneACCESS table, retaining in-frame rearrangements with V and J assigned. Such tables are incomplete; in checked studies, under half of the missing clones stem from an unresolved V gene, and the remainder is unexplained. The sample records 9,500 to 15,000 clones, roughly 85% of which are singletons. The ten largest clones take up about 2.9% of the sample. Tumor samples were obtained before definitive surgery or chemotherapy. Sequenced input: tumor tissue. Receptors originate from a human donor with high-grade serous ovarian cancer.

This clone was picked up a small number of times. The chain employs TRBV6-5 and TRBJ1-4; 10 bases fit TRBD1. This CDR3 comprises 16 residues. V shed 0 bases, J shed 7 bases, and the junction held 5 bases outside the gene matches. Germline V gene data show CDR1 as MNHEY and CDR2 as SVGAGI. This chain's CDR3 is CASSYSTGGGGEKLFF. In DNA form, the CDR3 reads TGTGCCAGCAGTTACTCGACAGGGGGCGGCGGTGAAAAACTGTTTTTT.

The J gene is TRBJ2-5, the V gene TRBV5-6, with TRBD1 as a possible D gene (5 bases). The CDR3 loop spans 15 amino acids. The V end lost 4 bases, the J end lost 5 bases, and 18 bases lay between the germline ends. The germline CDR1 and CDR2 sequences are SGHDT and YYEEEE. The CDR3 region has the DNA TGTGCCAGCAGCGTCACACAGGTCTCCCGGGAGACCCAGTACTTC. Translation gives CASSVTQVSRETQYF.

This clone occurred once. The chain joins TRBV9 to TRBJ1-5; no clear D. Germline loops: CDR1 SGDLS, CDR2 YYNGEE. The CDR3 has 15 residues. The V end was cut by 0 bases, the J end by 6 bases, with 13 bases between. CDR3 nucleotides: TGTGCCAGCAGCGTAGGGGGAGTAGTCGGTCAGCCCCAGCATTTT. Translated: CASSVGGVVGQPQHF.

The chain combines TRBV20-1 with TRBJ2-1, with D uncertain. The ends were cut back, 5 bases at V and 6 bases at J, with 5 bases in the middle. The CDR3 runs to 10 residues. Germline CDR1 and CDR2: DFQATT and SNEGSKA (reference sequence). The CDR3 sequence is CSAFSNEQFF. DNA of the CDR3: TGCAGTGCTTTTTCCAATGAGCAGTTCTTC.

In its sample, this clone was seen once. The chain couples TRBV19 to TRBJ2-6, with TRBD2 matching over 8 bases. The germline V gene has CDR1 LNHDA and CDR2 SQIVND (reference sequence). CDR3 length equals 16 residues. J lost 2 bases, V lost 6 bases, and 6 bases had no gene match. This chain's CDR3 is CASRTTGGAGANVLTF. The CDR3 DNA is TGTGCCAGTAGGACGACGGGGGGGGCTGGGGCCAACGTCCTGACTTTC.

This clone was recorded once. The V and J genes are TRBV5-1 and TRBJ1-1; TRBD1 aligns across 7 bases. Germline V CDR1 and CDR2: SGHRS, YFSETQ. This CDR3 is 14 amino acids long. The trim removed 7 bases at V and 7 bases at J, leaving 13 bases unmatched. The chain's CDR3 is CASEPGQLSSEAFF. In DNA form, the CDR3 reads TGCGCCAGCGAACCGGGACAGTTGTCGAGTGAAGCTTTCTTT. Full variable domain (rest looked up from reference TRBV5-1 and TRBJ1-1): KAGVTQTPRYLIKTRGQQVTLSCSPISGHRSVSWYQQTPGQGLQFLFEYFSETQRNKGNFPGRFSGRQFSNSRSEMNVSTLELGDSALYLCASEPGQLSSEAFFGQGTRLTVV.

This clone was seen once. The chain employs TRBV5-1 and TRBJ1-4; TRBD1 agrees at 10 bases. The CDR3 is 15 residues long. With V trimmed by 5 bases and J by 8 bases, 9 bases remained unmatched. Germline V CDR1 and CDR2: SGHRS, YFSETQ. CDR3 residues: CASSETGTGEEKLFF. The CDR3 region has the DNA TGCGCCAGCAGTGAGACCGGGACAGGGGAAGAAAAACTGTTTTTT.

V usage is TRBV18 and J usage is TRBJ1-2; 7 bases are shared with TRBD1. Germline V gene data show CDR1 as KGHSH and CDR2 as LQKENI. Trimming removed 6 bases from V and 3 bases from J; junction bases left unmatched: 4. The CDR3 is 13 amino acids. The CDR3 here is CASSQGTDYGYTF. For the CDR3, the DNA is TGTGCCAGCTCGCAGGGGACAGACTATGGCTACACCTTC.

The V call is TRBV29-1, the J call TRBJ1-2; TRBD1 might be the D (5 bases). CDR3 size: 15 residues. Per the germline V gene, CDR1 is SQVTM and CDR2 is ANQGSEA. Trimming removed 3 bases at V and 6 bases at J, with 20 bases between. The chain's CDR3 is CSVDSGWGEADGYTF. The DNA for the CDR3 is TGCAGCGTTGATTCGGGGTGGGGCGAGGCGGATGGCTACACCTTC.

The chain couples TRBV5-4 to TRBJ1-1; 9 bases fit TRBD1. CDR1 SGHNT and CDR2 YYREEE come from the germline V gene (reference sequence). CDR3 length: 16 amino acids. V shed 3 bases, J shed 0 bases, and the junction held 6 bases outside the gene matches. CDR3 in amino acids: CASSYGQGRMNTEAFF. Here the CDR3 DNA reads TGTGCCAGCAGCTACGGACAGGGGAGAATGAACACTGAAGCTTTCTTT.

The CDR3 region is CASSRQFQSNYGYTF. The CDR3, as DNA: TGTGCCAGCAGCAGACAGTTCCAATCCAACTATGGCTACACCTTC. The V call is TRBV7-2, the J call TRBJ1-2; maybe TRBD1 (5 bases). The V gene's germline CDR1 is SGHTA and CDR2 FQGNSA. Deletions cut 5 bases from V and 2 bases from J, with 15 bases between. The CDR3 is made up of 15 amino acids.

This sequence joins TRBV19 and TRBJ1-2, with D unclear. V was pared by 6 bases and J by 0 bases, with 14 bases between. The CDR3 consists of 15 residues. From germline, CDR1 is LNHDA and CDR2 SQIVND (reference sequence). CDR3 region: CASSMGYGANYGYTF. CDR3 DNA sequence: TGTGCCAGTAGCATGGGGTACGGGGCTAACTATGGCTACACCTTC.

The rearrangement joins TRBV6-4 to TRBJ2-2, with D tentatively TRBD1 or TRBD2 (5 bases each). There are 14 residues in the CDR3. V was trimmed by 6 bases and J by 4 bases, leaving 12 bases between them. Germline V gene lookup returns CDR1 MRHNA and CDR2 SNTAGT. The CDR3 protein is CASSRDPGTGELFF. The CDR3 DNA is TGTGCCAGCAGCCGGGACCCAGGCACCGGGGAGCTGTTTTTT.

V usage is TRBV13 and J usage is TRBJ2-7; 9 nucleotides agree with TRBD1. The CDR3 covers 14 residues. Losses at the gene ends were 4 bases for V and 6 bases for J; bases not matched to a gene: 7. Germline V CDR1 and CDR2: PRHDT, FYEKMQ (reference sequence). The CDR3 DNA sequence: TGTGCCAGCAGCTATGGACAGGGGCGCGGCGAGCAGTACTTC. The encoded protein is CASSYGQGRGEQYF.

The chain combines TRBV6-5 with TRBJ1-1; the match to TRBD1 covers 8 bases. The CDR3 length is 15 residues. Germline V gene data show CDR1 as MNHEY and CDR2 as SVGAGI. The ends lost 2 bases at V and 4 bases at J; junction bases unmatched: 6. The CDR3 loop reads CASSYRRTGSTEAFF. The DNA of the CDR3 is TGTGCCAGCAGTTACCGGCGGACAGGGAGCACTGAAGCTTTCTTT.

V usage is TRBV10-1 and J usage is TRBJ1-4; a weak D match, TRBD1 (6 bases). The V gene's germline CDR1 is WNHNN and CDR2 SYGVQD (reference sequence). The ends were cut back, 3 bases at V and 8 bases at J, with 16 bases in the middle. The CDR3 consists of 15 residues. Here the CDR3 reads CASSEFLGGGEKLFF. DNA of the CDR3: TGCGCCAGCAGTGAATTTTTAGGGGGTGGGGAAAAACTGTTTTTT.

The V and J genes are TRBV7-9 and TRBJ1-2; D is unclear. Trimming left V 6 bases short and J 7 bases short, with 12 bases between. This CDR3 spans 12 amino acids. In germline, CDR1 is SEHNR, CDR2 FQNEAQ (reference sequence). In nucleotides, the CDR3 is TGTGCCAGCAGTTTTCTGGAGGTTGGCTACACCTTC. Amino acids: CASSFLEVGYTF.

This chain joins TRBV5-1 and TRBJ1-2; D possibly corresponds to TRBD1 (6 bases). The CDR3 is made up of 11 amino acids. Trimming removed 7 bases at V and 2 bases at J, with 6 bases between. Per the germline V gene, CDR1 is SGHRS and CDR2 is YFSETQ. This CDR3 is CASQGNYGYTF. DNA for the CDR3: TGCGCCAGCCAGGGGAACTATGGCTACACCTTC. Full variable domain (missing parts from reference TRBV5-1 and TRBJ1-2): KAGVTQTPRYLIKTRGQQVTLSCSPISGHRSVSWYQQTPGQGLQFLFEYFSETQRNKGNFPGRFSGRQFSNSRSEMNVSTLELGDSALYLCASQGNYGYTFGSGTRLTVV.

CDR3 bases: TGCGCCAGCAGCCCAGGGGAGAATGGCTACACCTTC. Translated: CASSPGENGYTF. V usage is TRBV10-2 and J usage is TRBJ1-2; weak D call: TRBD1 (6 bases). V lost 6 bases to trimming and J lost 6 bases, with 11 bases between them. CDR3 length: 12 residues. Germline V CDR1 and CDR2: WSHSY, SAAADI.

The V call is TRBV2, the J call TRBJ1-1; a possible D gene is TRBD1 (5 bases). V dropped 5 bases and J dropped 5 bases, with 9 bases sitting between them. Germline-derived CDR1 and CDR2 are SNHLY and FYNNEI. The CDR3 covers 12 residues. The CDR3 coding sequence is TGTGCCAGCAGTTCGCGACAGACTGAAGCTTTCTTT. As protein: CASSSRQTEAFF. Full variable domain (outside the CDR3, taken from reference TRBV2 and TRBJ1-1): EPEVTQTPSHQVTQMGQEVILRCVPISNHLYFYWYRQILGQKVEFLVSFYNNEISEKSEIFDDQFSVERPDGSNFTLKIRSTKLEDSAMYFCASSSRQTEAFFGQGTRLTVV.

The chain employs TRBV5-1 and TRBJ1-1, with TRBD1 as a possible D gene (5 bases). Per germline, CDR1 SGHRS and CDR2 YFSETQ. V lost 0 bases to trimming and J lost 1 base, with 13 bases between them. This CDR3 contains 16 residues. The CDR3 sequence: CASSLGGSAGNTEAFF. The CDR3 nucleotides read TGCGCCAGCAGCTTGGGGGGCAGTGCAGGGAACACTGAAGCTTTCTTT.